These 28 T cell receptor beta chains share one sample of origin, sequenced in a study of blood T cell repertoires in COVID-19. Using immunoSEQ multiplex PCR, the repertoire was profiled, and TCRdb retains in-frame clones only, with some absent. The sample holds roughly 290,000 clones, approximately 90% seen once. The specimen was PBMCs or T cells enriched from blood (not recorded which). These receptors all come from a middle-aged woman who had recovered from COVID-19.

This sequence joins TRBV6-2 or TRBV6-3 and TRBJ2-3; 8 bases are shared with TRBD2. V dropped 6 bases and J dropped 3; count of bases not matched to a gene: 11. Germline-derived CDR1 and CDR2 are MNHEY and SVGEGT. The CDR3 spans 16 residues. In DNA, the CDR3 is TGTGCCAGCAGCCCTCATAGCGGGGACGGAACAGATACGCAGTATTTT. It specifies CASSPHSGDGTDTQYF.

The CDR3 loop is CASRPWDSRNTGELFF. CDR3 DNA: TGTGCCAGCAGGCCCTGGGACTCGAGGAACACCGGGGAGCTGTTTTTT. The chain carries TRBV27 and TRBJ2-2; D is perhaps TRBD2 (6 bases). The V gene lost 6 bases and the J gene lost 1 base, with 15 bases spanning the gap. The germline CDR1 and CDR2 sequences are MNHEY and SMNVEV (reference sequence). The CDR3 contains 16 residues.

V gene TRBV28 combines with J gene TRBJ2-7; no clear D gene. The CDR3 contains 15 residues. Trimming left V 7 bases short and J 0 bases short, with 16 bases between. Germline CDR1 is MDHEN and CDR2 is SYDVKM. CDR3 DNA: TGTGCCAGCACCCTTACGTCAGGATTCTCCTACGAGCAGTACTTC. Residues: CASTLTSGFSYEQYF.

The J gene is TRBJ1-1, the V gene TRBV18, with TRBD1 identical over 7 bases. This CDR3 comprises 16 residues. Unmatched junction bases numbered 13, after V lost 6 bases and J lost 3 bases. Germline values: CDR1 KGHSH, CDR2 LQKENI. CDR3 protein: CASSLDLQGVDTEAFF. Written as DNA, the CDR3 is TGTGCCAGCTCGCTTGATCTTCAGGGGGTTGACACTGAAGCTTTCTTT.

The chain employs TRBV7-9 and TRBJ2-5; 8 bases line up with TRBD2. V lost 2 bases, J lost 0 bases, and 5 bases stayed unmatched. The CDR3 sequence is 16 residues long. Germline assignment: CDR1 SEHNR and CDR2 FQNEAQ (reference sequence). The DNA for the CDR3 is TGTGCCAGCAGCTTATTACTAGCGGCCCACCAAGAGACCCAGTACTTC. Its protein product is CASSLLLAAHQETQYF.

The chain recombines TRBV3-1 (or the pseudogene TRBV3-2) with TRBJ2-1; 7 nucleotides agree with TRBD2. With 1 base clipped from V and 0 bases from J, the junction kept 6 bases outside the gene matches. CDR3 length: 17 residues. Germline V gives CDR1 LGHDT, CDR2 YNNKEL (reference sequence). The CDR3 DNA is TGTGCCAGCAGCCAAGGGGAGGGGCTTAGCTCCTACAATGAGCAGTTCTTC. Its translation is CASSQGEGLSSYNEQFF.

V usage is TRBV7-2 and J usage is TRBJ1-5, with no clear D. The V end was cut by 0 bases, the J end by 7 bases, with 7 bases between. Germline V CDR1 and CDR2: SGHTA, FQGNSA. CDR3 length: 13 residues. The CDR3: CASSLAPGQPQHF. CDR3 nucleotides: TGTGCCAGCAGCTTAGCGCCTGGCCAGCCCCAGCATTTT.

V is TRBV29-1 and J is TRBJ1-2, with a weak D call TRBD1 (5 bases). The CDR3 is made up of 14 amino acids. CDR1 and CDR2 from the germline V gene are SQVTM and ANQGSEA. The V and J ends lost 6 bases and 7 bases respectively, with 21 bases between them. Written as DNA, the CDR3 is TGCAGCGTCCCCGGGGGACCAGGGTTGGGTGGCTACACCTTC. Its protein product is CSVPGGPGLGGYTF.

The sample holds many counts of this clone. The chain recombines TRBV27 with TRBJ1-2; 12 bases are shared with TRBD1. The CDR3 spans 17 residues. Germline CDR1 reads MNHEY; CDR2 reads SMNVEV (reference sequence). Trimming at V came to 5 bases and at J to 7 bases, leaving 14 bases not matched to a gene. CDR3 in DNA: TGTGCCAGCAGTAAAAAGGGACAGGGGGCGGACGTTGGTGGCTACACCTTC. Amino acid sequence: CASSKKGQGADVGGYTF.

The V and J genes are TRBV28 and TRBJ1-1, with 8 positions matching TRBD1. Germline V gene sequence: CDR1 MDHEN, CDR2 SYDVKM. The CDR3 length is 14 residues. Unmatched junction bases numbered 4, after V lost 2 bases and J lost 5 bases. CDR3 DNA sequence: TGTGCCAGCAGTTTACAGGGGGCCGGGACTGAAGCTTTCTTT. Translated: CASSLQGAGTEAFF.

This rearrangement joins TRBV12-3 or TRBV12-4 to TRBJ2-7; tentative D call: TRBD1 (5 bases). This CDR3 has 13 amino acids. With 4 bases removed from V and 4 bases from J, the gap between germline ends came to 11 bases. The CDR3 coding sequence is TGTGCCAGCAGTTCCCCTGACAGTTACGAGCAGTACTTC. Residues: CASSSPDSYEQYF.

A single count supports this clone. This chain links TRBV7-2 with TRBJ2-3; a possible D gene is TRBD1 (5 bases). The CDR3 extends over 16 amino acids. CDR1 is SGHTA and CDR2 is FQGNSA in the germline V gene. Trimming removed 3 bases from V and 5 bases from J, with 18 bases in between. Written as DNA, the CDR3 is TGTGCCAGCAGCTTGGGGAAAAGGGGCAGGGTAGATACGCAGTATTTT. It yields the protein CASSLGKRGRVDTQYF.

The table lists this clone with a count of one. CDR3 sequence reads: CASSLGAGVDTEAFF. As DNA, the CDR3 is TGCGCCAGCTCCCTGGGGGCAGGGGTGGACACTGAAGCTTTCTTT. This chain uses TRBV5-1 with TRBJ1-1, with D possibly matching TRBD1 (6 bases). Germline CDR1 is SGHRS and CDR2 is YFSETQ. The CDR3 loop spans 15 amino acids. Trimming removed 7 bases at V and 3 bases at J, with 19 bases between.

The chain uses TRBV11-3 and TRBJ2-2, with TRBD1 as a possible D gene (5 bases). The CDR3 length is 17 residues. The V end was cut by 0 bases, the J end by 4 bases, with 15 bases between. Germline CDR1 reads SGHNT; CDR2 reads YENEEA. The CDR3 reads CASSLDSWQGFTGELFF. The CDR3 DNA reads TGTGCCAGCAGCTTAGACTCATGGCAGGGCTTCACCGGGGAGCTGTTTTTT.

CDR3 sequence (DNA): TGCGCCAGCAGCCAAGATGGGTCGGCGGGAGGCTCCTACAATGAGCAGTTCTTC. Amino acid sequence: CASSQDGSAGGSYNEQFF. The chain employs TRBV4-3 and TRBJ2-1; 8 nucleotides align to TRBD2. The V and J ends lost 0 bases and 0 bases, in that order; junction bases with no gene match: 7. The CDR3 runs 18 residues. The germline V gene has CDR1 LGHNA and CDR2 YSLEER.

V gene TRBV5-1 combines with J gene TRBJ2-7; no definite D call. Germline V gene data show CDR1 as SGHRS and CDR2 as YFSETQ. This CDR3 comprises 13 residues. Between the trimmed V and J ends, which lost 4 bases and 5 bases, there was a span of 13 bases. Here the CDR3 reads CASSPDSLNEQYF. CDR3 sequence (DNA): TGCGCCAGCAGCCCTGACTCGCTAAACGAGCAGTACTTC.

The chain has TRBV10-3 and TRBJ1-1, with D possibly matching TRBD1 (5 bases). In germline, CDR1 is ENHRY, CDR2 SYGVKD. Trimming cost V 3 bases and J 1 base, with 9 bases left between them. The CDR3 extends over 14 amino acids. Here the CDR3 DNA reads TGTGCCATCAGTGATCAGGGCTCGAACACTGAAGCTTTCTTT. This gives the protein CAISDQGSNTEAFF.

For this clone: Germline and junction disagree at one end, which may indicate a read error. In nucleotides, the CDR3 is TGTGCCAGCAGCCAGGGTAATAGCGCAATCTTC. It codes for CASSQGNSAIF. The rearrangement uses TRBV3-1 (or the pseudogene TRBV3-2) and TRBJ2-1, with D possibly matching TRBD2 (5 bases). Germline-derived CDR1 and CDR2 are LGHDT and YNNKEL (reference sequence). The CDR3 totals 11 residues.

The rearrangement links TRBV28 to TRBJ2-5, with 11 bases matching TRBD2. Germline V gene lookup returns CDR1 MDHEN and CDR2 SYDVKM. J gave up 4 bases and V 6 bases, and 13 bases lay outside the gene matches. The CDR3 is 17 amino acids. The CDR3 spells CASSGASGRPTGETQYF. The CDR3 DNA reads TGTGCCAGCAGCGGCGCTAGCGGGAGGCCGACGGGAGAGACCCAGTACTTC.

The V gene is TRBV3-1 (or the pseudogene TRBV3-2), the J gene TRBJ2-7; no clear D. V was pared by 1 base and J by 4 bases, with 17 bases between. The CDR3 contains 16 residues. CDR1 and CDR2 (germline): LGHDT, YNNKEL (reference sequence). The CDR3, as DNA: TGTGCCAGCAGCCAAGTCTATGTCACGAGTTTTTACGAGCAGTACTTC. Encoded protein: CASSQVYVTSFYEQYF.

The sample holds one count of this clone. The V call is TRBV20-1, the J call TRBJ1-2; D is undetermined. This CDR3 has 13 amino acids. Germline CDR1 DFQATT, CDR2 SNEGSKA (reference sequence). V shed 3 bases and J shed 0 bases, with 8 bases lying between them. The CDR3 sequence: CSASGGSNYGYTF. Here the CDR3 DNA reads TGCAGTGCTAGTGGAGGATCTAACTATGGCTACACCTTC.

The chain links TRBV3-1 (or the pseudogene TRBV3-2) to TRBJ2-7; 10 nucleotides match TRBD2. The CDR3 is made up of 14 amino acids. Germline lookup yields CDR1 LGHDT and CDR2 YNNKEL (reference sequence). J lost 6 bases, V lost 2 bases, and 4 bases had no gene match. The CDR3 DNA sequence: TGTGCCAGCAGCCAAAGCGGGAGGGCCTCCGAGCAGTACTTC. Amino acids: CASSQSGRASEQYF.

The V call is TRBV18, the J call TRBJ2-7, with D possibly TRBD1 on 6 matching bases. The CDR3 extends over 13 amino acids. Trimming shortened V by 2 bases and J by 5 bases, and 10 bases separated the two germline ends. Germline lookup yields CDR1 KGHSH and CDR2 LQKENI. CDR3 sequence: CASSPAKGDEQYF. CDR3 in DNA: TGTGCCAGCTCACCAGCTAAGGGGGACGAGCAGTACTTC.

A single count supports this clone. The J gene is TRBJ2-4, the V gene TRBV28; the match to TRBD1 covers 9 bases. Germline CDR1 reads MDHEN; CDR2 reads SYDVKM. The length of the CDR3 is 15 residues. The trim removed 4 bases at V and 6 bases at J, leaving 7 bases unmatched. For the CDR3, the DNA is TGTGCCAGCAGTTCACAGGGGGCGCTAGGAAACATTCAGTACTTC. This sequence encodes CASSSQGALGNIQYF.

V and J are TRBV29-1 and TRBJ2-3; 13 bases are a match to TRBD2. V shed 4 bases, J shed 3 bases, and the junction held 1 base outside the gene matches. CDR3 size: 14 residues. The germline V gene encodes CDR1 SQVTM and CDR2 ANQGSEA. Here the CDR3 DNA reads TGCAGCGTTGGGGGACTAGCGGGGACAGATACGCAGTATTTT. Residues: CSVGGLAGTDTQYF.

V usage is TRBV28 and J usage is TRBJ1-5, with 7 positions matching TRBD1. The V gene end was trimmed by 5 bases and the J gene end by 2 bases; junction bases not matched to a gene: 9. Germline assignment: CDR1 MDHEN and CDR2 SYDVKM. The CDR3 is 16 residues long. The CDR3 reads CASSPQGVWGNQPQHF. The CDR3 region has the DNA TGTGCCAGCAGTCCCCAGGGGGTATGGGGCAATCAGCCCCAGCATTTT.

The chain combines TRBV5-5 with TRBJ2-1; TRBD2 aligns across 12 bases. The CDR3 is 19 residues long. V was pared by 4 bases and J by 5 bases, with 16 bases of the junction left unmatched. Germline V gene sequence: CDR1 SGHKS, CDR2 YYEKEE (reference sequence). In nucleotides, the CDR3 is TGTGCCAGCAGCCGAGCCCCTACTACTAGCGGGAGGTTCAACAATGAGCAGTTCTTC. Translating it yields CASSRAPTTSGRFNNEQFF.

The chain joins TRBV7-2 to TRBJ2-1; 7 bases match TRBD2. Germline V gives CDR1 SGHTA, CDR2 FQGNSA. V lost 4 bases, J lost 5 bases, and 11 bases stayed unmatched. This CDR3 has 16 amino acids. DNA for the CDR3: TGTGCCAGCAGCTCACCCATCCAGCGGGACCACAATGAGCAGTTCTTC. Translated: CASSSPIQRDHNEQFF.